This TCR beta chain was observed in a study of shared clonotypes between healthy human individuals (dated by TCRdb to the early 2020s). Describing the broader study: A couple of women and a few men aged 18 to 49 years were included in the cohort. For each donor, CD4 naive and CD4 memory were each given three plates, CD8 naive was given two plates, and CD8 memory was given one plate. The study deeply sequenced blood TCR repertoires of about five healthy adults to estimate repertoire size and the extent of clonotype sharing between individuals. To increase sequencing depth and limit assay-specific biases, TCR repertoire library preparation and sequencing were carried out by different laboratories using diverse techniques. Each donor's leukapheresis produced roughly between about 0.8 and 8.9 billion PBMCs.

A note on this clone: No antigen is known for it. Base quality data are lacking; no much larger clone is found one base away.

What the authors observed across the whole study: The small number of donors limited the genetic and exposure-history diversity represented. Estimated clonotype richness was generally larger for naive than for memory subsets. Sharing across four donors was observed for approximately 4.6% of naive CD4, 3% to 3.5% of naive CD8, over 2% of memory CD4, and approximately 0.41% of memory CD8 clonotypes. Sampling was restricted to blood, and TCR repertoires in tissue are likely to differ from TCR repertoires in blood. Higher generation probabilities were observed for clonotypes shared by all four sorted-subset donors than for non-shared clonotypes. Even with the large sequencing depth, rarefaction of the sorted-subset datasets indicated that sequencing was incomplete. Pairwise subsampling indicated that sequencing depth was expected to affect the degree of clonotype sharing among donors.

CD8 naive samples were CD45RO-negative cells positively selected for CCR7, giving a CD45RA+CCR7+ population that excluded TemRA cells. The donors were healthy, HIV-negative adults who had no recently reported acute infections or vaccinations. Every donor was a Caucasian adult living in Nashville, Tennessee, USA. After blood collection by leukapheresis, PBMCs were isolated using Ficoll-Histopaque density gradient centrifugation and then cryopreserved in the vapor phase of liquid nitrogen. Analytical flow cytometry was used to check the purity and quantity of each magnetically sorted T cell population. Genomic DNA was isolated from each sorted fraction and quantified by UV absorbance on a Nanodrop 2000c. Reading the germline V gene gives CDR1 MDHEN and CDR2 SYDVKM. The CDR3 goes from the cysteine to the phenylalanine over 14 residues. Only the CDR3 part of the read is kept: 42 bases, read in frame from the first base. V and J are truncated by 2 bases and 2 bases respectively, leaving an intervening sequence of 8 bases.

TCR CDR3 regions were amplified from genomic DNA by multiplex PCR using the deep immunoSEQ assay. Genomic DNA extracted from each cell subset was distributed evenly over all wells of several immunoSEQ 96-well plates, and each plate served as one replicate. For sorted subsets, around 200 ng genomic DNA, equal to 30,000 or so T cell genomes, was loaded into each replicate PCR. Purified libraries were measured with a Qubit 3.0 fluorometer, size-checked on a Bioanalyzer 2100, and measured again with the KAPA Library Quantification kit. A separate single-read 150-cycle Illumina NextSeq 550 flow cell was used to sequence each immunoSEQ 96-well plate. The study's processing was this. Because only junctional sequences without quality scores were contained in the immunoSEQ output, filtering matching that applied to full-length reads could not be performed. To assign V/J genes and CDR3, sequences were annotated using PyIR, a Python wrapper for IgBLAST v1.9, with IMGT germline references. Reads were removed for weak V/J assignments (E-value above 1e-6), missing CDR3, stop codons, out-of-frame junctions, or ambiguous translated residues. A V3J clonotype was defined by an identical inferred V gene, J gene, and CDR3 amino acid sequence. Percentage overlap between repertoires was computed as shared unique clonotypes divided by the size of the smaller repertoire. Richness of each repertoire was evaluated using RTK rarefaction, the Chao1 estimator, and Recon v2.1 estimates of unobserved clonotypes. Generation probabilities for all TCRbeta clonotypes obtained by the gDNA method from four donors were computed using OLGA. Here the immuneACCESS table is served through TCRdb, limited to in-frame sequences with V and J called. Missing clones are a known gap in these copies; in checked studies unresolved V genes cover under half, and the rest lacks a known reason. V and J calls and clone size are as listed in that table; D and trimming were resolved from the DNA. This sample holds more than 2 million clones; about 93% were observed only once. The ten biggest clones cover about 1.7% of the sample.

This sequence was found in a man younger than 35 in good health. Some clones in this sample may be carry-over from other donors' samples. Recombination connected TRBV28 to TRBJ2-3; the D gene lacks a confident call. The specimen was naive CD8+ T cells from PBMCs. The cell subset or site tag for this specimen amounts to: CD45RA+CCR7+. For the CDR3, the sequence is CASSLGKSTDTQYF. The DNA reads as follows: TGTGCCAGCAGTTTAGGGAAGTCCACAGATACGCAGTATTTT.